The 18 T cell receptor beta chains below all came from one sample that was sequenced in a study of T cells in Graves' hyperthyroidism and ophthalmopathy. Using RNA transcripts as the source, TCR beta CDR3 regions were amplified. Using the HTBI primer set, a first-round RT-PCR was run on the TCR CDR3. One entry per CDR3 protein, called by TCRdb with MiXCR from the multiplex PCR reads. The data show 350,000 to 450,000 distinct CDR3 sequences, with over 11% seen just once and around 28% held by the top ten. The sequenced material came from blood. Source of these receptors: a man over 45 with Graves' ophthalmopathy.

This clonotype was picked up a small number of times. This rearrangement joins TRBV27 to TRBJ2-1; 9 bases fit TRBD2. CDR3 length: 14 residues. Germline-derived CDR1 and CDR2 are MNHEY and SMNVEV (reference sequence). Trimming removed 6 bases from V and 9 bases from J; junction bases left unmatched: 9. The chain's CDR3 is CASRAGGGLSEQFF. In DNA form, the CDR3 reads TGTGCCAGCAGAGCGGGAGGCGGGTTAAGTGAGCAGTTCTTC.

In DNA, the CDR3 is TGTGCCATCAGCGGACTAGCGGGGGGGGGGAGCTCCTACGAGCAGTACTTC. Amino acid sequence: CAISGLAGGGSSYEQYF. The chain has TRBV10-3 and TRBJ2-7, with 15 bases fitting TRBD2. The junction had 6 bases not matched to a gene; V was cut back by 6 bases and J by 0 bases. Germline values: CDR1 ENHRY, CDR2 SYGVKD. This CDR3 has 17 residues.

This clonotype was seen only a few times. The chain joins TRBV24-1 to TRBJ1-1; D gene uncertain. This CDR3 region has 13 residues. CDR1 and CDR2 from the germline V gene are KGHDR and SFDVKD. V lost 0 bases, J lost 1 base, and 2 bases lay in between. The CDR3 is CATSDLKNTEAFF. As DNA, the CDR3 is TGTGCCACCAGTGATTTGAAGAACACTGAAGCTTTCTTT.

The V gene is TRBV29-1, the J gene TRBJ2-3; no clear D. The germline V gene has CDR1 SQVTM and CDR2 ANQGSEA. The CDR3 runs to 13 residues. V was clipped by 8 bases and J by 6 bases, with 18 bases between them. The chain's CDR3 is CSSSAHKRDTQYF. The DNA of the CDR3 is TGCAGCTCCAGCGCCCACAAAAGGGATACGCAGTATTTT.

This clonotype was observed many times. The chain carries TRBV12-3 or TRBV12-4 and TRBJ2-7, with TRBD1 matching over 9 bases. The ends lost 3 bases at V and 5 bases at J; junction bases unmatched: 5. This CDR3 spans 14 amino acids. CDR3 nucleotide sequence: TGTGCCAGCAGTTTTGGGGGACAGGGAGACGAGCAGTACTTC. Translated: CASSFGGQGDEQYF.

In its sample, this clonotype was seen many times. The chain is built from TRBV4-1 and TRBJ2-3; perhaps D is TRBD1 or TRBD2 (5 bases each). Trimming removed 4 bases at V and 6 bases at J, with 20 bases between. Germline CDR1 and CDR2: MGHRA and YSYEKL. The CDR3 totals 16 residues. In DNA form, the CDR3 reads TGCGCCAGCAGCCCCATTTTCGGGACCCCTACGGATACGCAGTATTTT. Translation: CASSPIFGTPTDTQYF.

At least ten counts were recorded for this clonotype. J is TRBJ2-7 and V is TRBV10-3; a possible D gene is TRBD2 (6 bases). This CDR3 region has 11 residues. V lost 7 bases, J lost 6 bases, and 10 bases lay in between. Germline assignment: CDR1 ENHRY and CDR2 SYGVKD. CDR3 sequence (DNA): TGTGCCATCAAAAGGGACTCCGAGCAGTACTTC. It encodes CAIKRDSEQYF.

The table lists this clonotype with many counts. V is TRBV20-1 and J is TRBJ2-3, with no clear D. V dropped 3 bases and J dropped 0 bases, with 7 bases sitting between them. This CDR3 has 13 amino acids. CDR1 is DFQATT, CDR2 SNEGSKA, per germline (reference sequence). Written as DNA, the CDR3 is TGCAGTGCTAGCGGCGGCAGCACAGATACGCAGTATTTT. Its translation is CSASGGSTDTQYF.

This clonotype was seen repeatedly, ten times or more. The gene calls are TRBV20-1 and TRBJ2-3, with 7 bases fitting TRBD2. V shed 7 bases, J shed 2 bases, and the junction held 12 bases outside the gene matches. The germline CDR1 and CDR2 sequences are DFQATT and SNEGSKA (reference sequence). The CDR3 spans 15 residues. The CDR3 nucleotides are TGCAGTGTCCCGGGGGGTAGCGGCATCACAGATACGCAGTATTTT. This encodes CSVPGGSGITDTQYF.

This clonotype was seen at least ten times. The chain employs TRBV12-3 or TRBV12-4 and TRBJ1-2, with D unclear. CDR3 length: 13 residues. Trimming pared 5 bases from V and 4 bases from J, leaving 11 bases between. This chain's CDR3 is CASSSPGFYGYTF. CDR3 nucleotides: TGTGCCAGCAGTAGTCCGGGGTTCTATGGCTACACCTTC.

The chain combines TRBV12-5 with TRBJ1-4, with 7 bases matching TRBD1. Germline V gene lookup returns CDR1 LGHNT and CDR2 FRNRAP. With V trimmed by 6 bases and J by 0 bases, 4 bases remained unmatched. The CDR3 consists of 15 residues. CDR3 protein: CASGPGTATNEKLFF. CDR3 DNA: TGTGCTAGTGGGCCAGGGACAGCAACTAATGAAAAACTGTTTTTT.

This clonotype was seen many times. The chain couples TRBV6-1 to TRBJ1-1; D is ambiguous. From germline, CDR1 is MNHNS and CDR2 SASEGT. V dropped 3 bases and J dropped 9 bases, with 14 bases sitting between them. This CDR3 region has 13 residues. CDR3 in amino acids: CASSERGAPKAFF. CDR3 coding DNA: TGTGCCAGCAGTGAGCGGGGAGCGCCTAAAGCTTTCTTT.

At least ten counts were recorded for this clonotype. This could be a read error, since a much larger clone is one nucleotide away. The conserved phenylalanine or tryptophan is not found at the CDR3 terminus, so this likely reflects a read error. V is TRBV11-2 and J is TRBJ2-7; D is uncertain. The germline V gene encodes CDR1 SGHAT and CDR2 FQNNGV. This CDR3 has 13 amino acids. V was trimmed by 6 bases and J by 5 bases, leaving 14 bases between them. CDR3 coding DNA: TGTGCCAGCAGTAGGCAGGTCGCAAACGAGCAGTACCTC. Its protein is CASSRQVANEQYL.

The V gene is TRBV19, the J gene TRBJ2-4; D may be TRBD1 (6 bases). The germline V gene encodes CDR1 LNHDA and CDR2 SQIVND (reference sequence). The CDR3 is 13 amino acids. Trimming cost V 3 bases and J 8 bases, with 11 bases left between them. DNA of the CDR3: TGTGCCAGTAGTATTGCCGAGGGGGACATTCAGTACTTC. Residues: CASSIAEGDIQYF.

This clonotype was counted many times. V and J are TRBV13 and TRBJ1-1, with 9 bases that match TRBD1. The CDR3 contains 15 residues. V shed 4 bases, J shed 4 bases, and the junction held 7 bases outside the gene matches. Germline assignment: CDR1 PRHDT and CDR2 FYEKMQ (reference sequence). The CDR3 DNA reads as TGTGCCAGCAGCTGGTCCGGGACAGGGTTCACTGAAGCTTTCTTT. This translates into CASSWSGTGFTEAFF.

This clonotype was picked up a small number of times. The V call is TRBV6-6, the J call TRBJ2-1; D might be TRBD2 (6 bases). The CDR3 is 17 residues long. V lost 0 bases and J lost 6, with 18 bases in between. Germline CDR1 reads MNHNY; CDR2 reads SVGAGI (reference sequence). The chain's CDR3 is CASSYSMATSLSNEQFF. In DNA, the CDR3 is TGTGCCAGCAGTTACTCAATGGCGACTAGTCTCTCCAATGAGCAGTTCTTC.

V and J are TRBV7-9 and TRBJ2-2; 7 bases fit TRBD2. V lost 5 bases, J lost 1 base, and 10 bases stayed unmatched. CDR1 is SEHNR, CDR2 FQNEAQ, per germline (reference sequence). There are 17 residues in the CDR3. CDR3 coding DNA: TGTGCCAGCAGCCCCCCTCCGACTAGCTGGAACACCGGGGAGCTGTTTTTT. It yields the protein CASSPPPTSWNTGELFF.

This clonotype appeared many times. The rearrangement links TRBV14 to TRBJ2-7, with a possible D match to TRBD2 (6 bases). Trimming removed 4 bases at V and 6 bases at J, with 16 bases between. Germline CDR1 and CDR2: SGHDN and FVKESK. The CDR3 has 14 residues. CDR3 nucleotides: TGTGCCAGCAGCCTCGGGACTCGTAGCGGCGAGCAGTACTTC. It codes for CASSLGTRSGEQYF. The full variable domain, its missing parts supplied by reference TRBV14 and TRBJ2-7, is EAGVTQFPSHSVIEKGQTVTLRCDPISGHDNLYWYRRVMGKEIKFLLHFVKESKQDESGMPNNRFLAERTGGTYSTLKVQPAELEDSGVYFCASSLGTRSGEQYFGPGTRLTVT.